The next 7 T cell receptor beta chains were all read from a single sample in a study of T cell clonotyping in hematopoietic cell transplantation. Measured with immunoSEQ multiplex PCR; TCRdb has only the in-frame clones, and not every one. The table shows 9,500 to 13,000 clones, with 75% to 85% occurring only once. The specimen comprised PBMCs, sampled 30 days after allogeneic stem cell transplant. All receptors derive from a female patient aged 35-55 years who had an allogeneic stem cell transplant from a related donor, so T cells may come from the graft donor. Some clones in this sample may be carry-over from other donors' samples.

The rearrangement joins TRBV5-1 to TRBJ2-1, with TRBD2 matching 7 bases. This CDR3 has 19 residues. Germline assignment: CDR1 SGHRS and CDR2 YFSETQ. V lost 0 bases and J lost 5; bases outside the gene matches: 17. In DNA, the CDR3 is TGCGCCAGCAGCTTGGCCGTCGGGGTCCAGCGGGAAAGGGACAATGAGCAGTTCTTC. Translating gives CASSLAVGVQRERDNEQFF.

The rearrangement joins TRBV5-1 to TRBJ2-7; 12 nucleotides line up with TRBD2. CDR1 and CDR2 (germline): SGHRS, YFSETQ. V lost 0 bases, J lost 4 bases, and 5 bases stayed unmatched. The CDR3 is made up of 16 amino acids. CDR3 protein: CASSLVLAGGLYEQYF. The CDR3 DNA reads TGCGCCAGCAGCTTGGTACTAGCGGGAGGTTTGTACGAGCAGTACTTC.

The chain carries TRBV11-2 and TRBJ2-3, with D uncertain. Germline V gene sequence: CDR1 SGHAT, CDR2 FQNNGV. Trimming stripped 3 bases from V and 7 bases from J, with 2 bases between. The CDR3 consists of 10 residues. DNA for the CDR3: TGTGCCAGCAGCTTGTATACGCAGTATTTT. It specifies CASSLYTQYF.

This clone was recorded once. This chain uses TRBV4-2 with TRBJ2-7, with D unresolved. V gave up 0 bases and J gave up 5 bases, with 8 bases separating them. The CDR3 consists of 13 residues. Germline assignment: CDR1 LGHNA and CDR2 YNFKEQ. The CDR3 is CASSQDVADEQYF. DNA for the CDR3: TGTGCCAGCAGCCAAGATGTCGCAGACGAGCAGTACTTC.

The chain uses TRBV2 and TRBJ2-1; the D is unclear. Germline V CDR1 and CDR2: SNHLY, FYNNEI. The CDR3 runs to 11 residues. With 4 bases removed from V and 5 bases from J, the gap between germline ends came to 3 bases. CDR3 protein: CASSGHNEQFF. The CDR3 bases are TGTGCCAGCAGTGGCCACAATGAGCAGTTCTTC.

This chain links TRBV25-1 with TRBJ2-2; D call uncertain. The CDR3 has 12 residues. Trimming shortened V by 10 bases and J by 2 bases, and 8 bases separated the two germline ends. Looked up from germline, CDR1 is MGHDK and CDR2 is SYGVNS. CDR3 in amino acids: CATLSNTGELFF. The CDR3 nucleotides read TGTGCCACCTTATCAAACACCGGGGAGCTGTTTTTT. The full variable domain, completed using reference TRBV25-1 and TRBJ2-2, is EADIYQTPRYLVIGTGKKITLECSQTMGHDKMYWYQQDPGMELHLIHYSYGVNSTEKGDLSSESTVSRIRTEHFPLTLESARPSHTSQYLCATLSNTGELFFGEGSRLTVL.

V usage is TRBV7-5 and J usage is TRBJ2-1. TRBV7-5 is a listed pseudogene. The CDR3 runs to 17 residues. CDR3 residues: CVRSPRRGPLSYNEQFF. CDR3 nucleotides: TGTGTCAGAAGCCCCCGTCGGGGACCACTCTCCTACAATGAGCAGTTCTTC.